One and the same sample provided the 5 T cell receptor beta chains below, sequenced in a study of T cell repertoires in breast cancer. Unpaired genes were suppressed by blocking oligonucleotides during a second nested PCR. TCRdb re-called the emulsion pairing reads with MiXCR, one entry per CDR3 protein. Found here are roughly 39,000 distinct CDR3 sequences, roughly 42% of them singletons; the top ten hold roughly 60%. An expanded emulsion RT-PCR with primers for all TCR V genes paired CD8+ T cell chains. Input material: CD8+ T cells. The receptors originated from a pool of human donors with breast cancer or a healthy control (not recorded which).

This sequence joins TRBV20-1 and TRBJ2-1; 8 nucleotides agree with TRBD2. The length of the CDR3 is 15 residues. Germline V gene data show CDR1 as DFQATT and CDR2 as SNEGSKA (reference sequence). The V and J ends lost 4 bases and 4 bases, in that order; junction bases with no gene match: 9. CDR3 coding DNA: TGCAGTGCTAATGAAGCGGGAGTTGGGTACAATGAGCAGTTCTTC. Translation gives CSANEAGVGYNEQFF.

The chain's CDR3 is CAIGGRLESTDTQHF. In DNA form, the CDR3 reads TGTGCCATCGGGGGTCGGTTGGAAAGCACAGATACGCAGCATTTT. The chain uses TRBV10-3 and TRBJ2-3; tentative D call: TRBD1 (5 bases). Gene TRBJ1-5 matches the end of the DNA better, so the J call may be wrong. Germline V gives CDR1 ENHRY, CDR2 SYGVKD. CDR3 size: 15 residues.

The chain links TRBV7-8 to TRBJ2-1; D is ambiguous. V gave up 6 bases and J gave up 7 bases, with 13 bases separating them. The CDR3 runs to 13 residues. Germline values: CDR1 SGHVS, CDR2 FQNEAQ. The chain's CDR3 is CASSQRLRNEQFF. The CDR3 coding sequence is TGTGCCAGCAGTCAACGTCTTCGTAATGAGCAGTTCTTC. The variable domain in full, with the rest retrieved from reference TRBV7-8 and TRBJ2-1, is GAGVSQSPRYKVAKRGQDVALRCDPISGHVSLFWYQQALGQGPEFLTYFQNEAQLDKSGLPSDRFFAERPEGSVSTLKIQRTQQEDSAVYLCASSQRLRNEQFFGPGTRLTVL.

On this clonotype: A read error is likely, as this CDR3 ends without the conserved phenylalanine or tryptophan. The V and J genes are TRBV20-1 and TRBJ1-2, with D hard to call. Germline CDR1 is DFQATT and CDR2 is SNEGSKA (reference sequence). Trimming cost V 0 bases and J 6 bases, with 5 bases left between them. CDR3 length: 11 residues. The CDR3 DNA follows: TGCAGTGCTAGAGAGCAGCATGGCTACACCCTC. Translation gives CSAREQHGYTL.

This clonotype turned up a few times. V gene TRBV25-1 combines with J gene TRBJ2-7; 7 nucleotides align to TRBD1. Per the germline V gene, CDR1 is MGHDK and CDR2 is SYGVNS. V was pared by 5 bases and J by 4 bases, with 5 bases of the junction left unmatched. The CDR3 length is 13 residues. The DNA for the CDR3 is TGTGCCAGCAGTTCGACAGGGTTATACGAGCAGTACTTC. As protein: CASSSTGLYEQYF.